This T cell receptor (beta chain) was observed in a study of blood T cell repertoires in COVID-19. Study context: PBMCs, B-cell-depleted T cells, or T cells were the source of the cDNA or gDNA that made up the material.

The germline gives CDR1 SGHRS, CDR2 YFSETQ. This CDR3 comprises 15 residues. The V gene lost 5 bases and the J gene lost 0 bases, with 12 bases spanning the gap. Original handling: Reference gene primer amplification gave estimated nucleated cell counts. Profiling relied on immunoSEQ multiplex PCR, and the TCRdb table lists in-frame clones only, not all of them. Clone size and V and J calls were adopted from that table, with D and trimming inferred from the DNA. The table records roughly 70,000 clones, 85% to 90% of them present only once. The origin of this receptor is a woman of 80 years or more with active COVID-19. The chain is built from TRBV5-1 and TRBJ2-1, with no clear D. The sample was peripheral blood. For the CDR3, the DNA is TGCGCCAGCAGGACTGGTTTGAGCTCCTACAATGAGCAGTTCTTC. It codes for CASRTGLSSYNEQFF.